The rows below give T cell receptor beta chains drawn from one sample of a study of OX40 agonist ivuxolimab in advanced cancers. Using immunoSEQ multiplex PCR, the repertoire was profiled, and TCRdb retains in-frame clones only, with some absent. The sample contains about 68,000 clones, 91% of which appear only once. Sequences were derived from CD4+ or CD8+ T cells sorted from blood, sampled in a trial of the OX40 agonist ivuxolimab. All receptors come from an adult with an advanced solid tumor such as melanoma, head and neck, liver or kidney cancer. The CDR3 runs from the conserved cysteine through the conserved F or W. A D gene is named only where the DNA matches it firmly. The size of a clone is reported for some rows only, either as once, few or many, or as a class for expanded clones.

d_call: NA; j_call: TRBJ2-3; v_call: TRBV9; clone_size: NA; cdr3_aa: CASSVVGADTQYF; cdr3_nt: TGTGCCAGCAGCGTAGTGGGGGCCGATACGCAGTATTTT
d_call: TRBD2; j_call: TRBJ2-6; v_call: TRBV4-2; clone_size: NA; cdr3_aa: CASSPLRGDSGANVLTF; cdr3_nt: TGTGCCAGCAGCCCCTTACGGGGGGACTCTGGGGCCAACGTCCTGACTTTC
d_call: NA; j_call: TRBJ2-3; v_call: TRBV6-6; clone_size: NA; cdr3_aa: CASRWTSTDTQYF; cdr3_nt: TGTGCCAGCAGGTGGACTAGCACAGATACGCAGTATTTT
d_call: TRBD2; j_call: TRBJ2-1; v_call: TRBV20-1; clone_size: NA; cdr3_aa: CSAGLPFEQFF; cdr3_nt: TGCAGTGCGGGACTACCCTTTGAGCAGTTCTTC
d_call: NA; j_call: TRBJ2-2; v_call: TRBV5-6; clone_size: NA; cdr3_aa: CASSFSPGAAGELFF; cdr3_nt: TGTGCCAGCAGCTTTTCCCCCGGGGCGGCCGGGGAGCTGTTTTTT
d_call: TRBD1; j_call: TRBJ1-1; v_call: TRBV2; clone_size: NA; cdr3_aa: CARGTDSLNTEAFF; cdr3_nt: TGTGCCAGAGGGACAGATAGTTTGAACACTGAAGCTTTCTTT
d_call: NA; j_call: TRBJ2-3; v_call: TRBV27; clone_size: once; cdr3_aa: CASSSLLVGDTQYF; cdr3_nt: TGTGCCAGCAGCTCTCTACTAGTGGGAGATACGCAGTATTTT
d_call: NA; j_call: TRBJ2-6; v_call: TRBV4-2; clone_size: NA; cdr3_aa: CASSQDRGSGANVLTF; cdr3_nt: TGTGCCAGCAGCCAAGATCGGGGATCTGGGGCCAACGTCCTGACTTTC
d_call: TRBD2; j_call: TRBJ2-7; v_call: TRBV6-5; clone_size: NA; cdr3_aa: CASSETSGYEQYF; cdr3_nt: TGTGCCAGCAGTGAGACTAGCGGCTACGAGCAGTACTTC
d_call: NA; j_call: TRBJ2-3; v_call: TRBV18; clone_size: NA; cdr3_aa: CASSRIRVGSSSTDTQYF; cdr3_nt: TGTGCCAGCTCACGCATTAGGGTAGGATCGTCTAGCACAGATACGCAGTATTTT
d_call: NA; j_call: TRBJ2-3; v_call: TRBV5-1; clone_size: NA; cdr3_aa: CASHLGASGLTDTQYF; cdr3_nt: TGCGCCAGCCACTTGGGGGCTAGCGGTTTGACAGATACGCAGTATTTT
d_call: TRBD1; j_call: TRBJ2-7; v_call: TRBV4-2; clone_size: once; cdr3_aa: CASSHTLGQGISYEQYF; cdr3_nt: TGTGCCAGCAGCCACACGCTGGGACAGGGGATCTCCTACGAGCAGTACTTC
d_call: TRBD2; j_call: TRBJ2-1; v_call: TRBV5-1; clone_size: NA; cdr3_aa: CASSLGLAGGDNEQFF; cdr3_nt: TGCGCCAGCAGCCTCGGACTAGCGGGAGGTGACAATGAGCAGTTCTTC
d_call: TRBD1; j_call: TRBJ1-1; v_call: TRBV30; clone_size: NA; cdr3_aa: CAWSVGQGGTEAFF; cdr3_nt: TGTGCCTGGAGTGTAGGACAGGGAGGCACTGAAGCTTTCTTT
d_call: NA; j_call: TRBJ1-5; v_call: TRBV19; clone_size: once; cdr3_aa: CASSIVETRNQPQHF; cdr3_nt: TGTGCCAGTAGTATAGTCGAGACAAGAAATCAGCCCCAGCATTTT
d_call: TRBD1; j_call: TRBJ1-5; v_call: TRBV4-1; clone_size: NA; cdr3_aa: CASSQGTGEDSNQPQHF; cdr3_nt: TGCGCCAGCAGCCAAGGGACAGGGGAGGATAGCAATCAGCCCCAGCATTTT
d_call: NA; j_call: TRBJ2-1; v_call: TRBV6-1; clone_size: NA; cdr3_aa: CASSEALGRKGYNEQFF; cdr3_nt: TGTGCCAGCAGTGAAGCGCTAGGTAGGAAGGGCTACAATGAGCAGTTCTTC
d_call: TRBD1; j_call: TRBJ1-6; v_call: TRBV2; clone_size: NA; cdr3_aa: CASAGTVNNSPLHF; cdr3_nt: TGTGCCAGCGCCGGGACAGTGAATAATTCACCCCTCCACTTT
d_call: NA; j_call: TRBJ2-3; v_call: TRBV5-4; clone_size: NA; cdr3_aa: CASSLQGSTDTQYF; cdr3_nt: TGTGCCAGCAGCTTACAGGGCTCCACAGATACGCAGTATTTT
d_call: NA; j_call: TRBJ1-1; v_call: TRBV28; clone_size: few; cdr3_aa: CASSSSGTFLGAEAFF; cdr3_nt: TGTGCCAGCAGTTCCTCCGGGACCTTCTTAGGTGCTGAAGCTTTCTTT
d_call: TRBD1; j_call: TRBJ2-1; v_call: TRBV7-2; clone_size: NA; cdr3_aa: CASSSRQGLTDEQFF; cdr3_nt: TGTGCCAGCAGCTCCAGACAGGGGCTCACCGATGAGCAGTTCTTC
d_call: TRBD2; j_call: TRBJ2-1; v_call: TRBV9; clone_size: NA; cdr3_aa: CASTDVRENEQFF; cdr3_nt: TGTGCCAGCACCGACGTGCGGGAGAATGAGCAGTTCTTC
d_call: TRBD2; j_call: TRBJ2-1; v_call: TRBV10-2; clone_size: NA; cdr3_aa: CASSKGLGRMEQFF; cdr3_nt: TGCGCCAGCAGCAAAGGACTAGGTAGGATGGAGCAGTTCTTC
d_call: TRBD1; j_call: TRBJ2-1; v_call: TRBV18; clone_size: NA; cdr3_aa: CASSQDRGMYNEQFF; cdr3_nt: TGTGCCAGCTCACAGGACAGGGGAATGTACAATGAGCAGTTCTTC